This passage covers 22 T cell receptor beta chains from one sample sequenced in a study of blood T cell repertoires in COVID-19. TCRdb keeps only in-frame clones here, not all; method: immunoSEQ multiplex PCR. The table has more than 100,000 clones, around 87% seen once. The sequencing sample was made of peripheral blood. The receptors shown here come from a woman between 55 and 75 years old with acute or convalescent COVID-19.

The CDR3 DNA follows: TGTGCCAGCACTTCGAGGGGAGGGAACTATGGCTACACCTTC. Translated, it gives CASTSRGGNYGYTF. This chain connects TRBV2 to TRBJ1-2; TRBD1 might be the D (5 bases). The V and J ends lost 7 bases and 2 bases respectively, with 14 bases between them. The germline V gene has CDR1 SNHLY and CDR2 FYNNEI. The CDR3 is 14 residues long. The whole variable domain, filled in from reference TRBV2 and TRBJ1-2, reads EPEVTQTPSHQVTQMGQEVILRCVPISNHLYFYWYRQILGQKVEFLVSFYNNEISEKSEIFDDQFSVERPDGSNFTLKIRSTKLEDSAMYFCASTSRGGNYGYTFGSGTRLTVV.

V usage is TRBV4-2 and J usage is TRBJ2-3; D unresolved. Trimming left V 0 bases short and J 2 bases short, with 9 bases between. The CDR3 runs 15 residues. Germline values: CDR1 LGHNA, CDR2 YNFKEQ. The CDR3 DNA sequence: TGTGCCAGCAGCCAAGACCCTCGCTACACAGATACGCAGTATTTT. Translation gives CASSQDPRYTDTQYF.

This sequence joins TRBV6-5 and TRBJ2-3, with 11 positions matching TRBD2. The germline V gene has CDR1 MNHEY and CDR2 SVGAGI. This CDR3 region has 15 residues. The ends lost 0 bases at V and 4 bases at J; junction bases unmatched: 0. CDR3 sequence: CASSYSGLAADTQYF. The DNA of the CDR3 is TGTGCCAGCAGTTACTCGGGACTAGCGGCAGATACGCAGTATTTT.

This clone was seen only once. This rearrangement joins TRBV7-8 to TRBJ2-7, with D possibly matching TRBD1 (5 bases). V was shortened by 5 bases and J by 6 bases, with 14 bases between the two germline ends. The germline V gene encodes CDR1 SGHVS and CDR2 FQNEAQ. The CDR3 loop spans 13 amino acids. CDR3 nucleotides: TGTGCCAGCAGCCTTATTTTCCAGGGCGAGCAGTACGTC. Its protein is CASSLIFQGEQYV.

The chain couples TRBV27 to TRBJ2-3; 7 bases fit TRBD2. The V gene's germline CDR1 is MNHEY and CDR2 SMNVEV (reference sequence). Unmatched junction bases numbered 9, after V lost 2 bases and J lost 7 bases. This CDR3 has 15 residues. The CDR3 DNA reads as TGTGCCAGCAGTTTAGGTGCGGGAGCGAGAAATACGCAGTATTTT. Translating gives CASSLGAGARNTQYF.

This chain links TRBV6-1 with TRBJ2-7; TRBD2 aligns across 9 bases. The germline CDR1 and CDR2 sequences are MNHNS and SASEGT. V lost 2 bases and J lost 6; bases outside the gene matches: 8. The CDR3 sequence is 15 residues long. In DNA, the CDR3 is TGTGCCAGCAGTGAACTGGCGGGAGGGCCGCCCGAGCAGTACGTC. The encoded protein is CASSELAGGPPEQYV.

The V and J genes are TRBV11-3 and TRBJ2-1; 10 positions agree with TRBD2. The CDR3 consists of 17 residues. The germline V gene has CDR1 SGHNT and CDR2 YENEEA. V gave up 1 base and J gave up 4 bases; unmatched junction bases: 7. The CDR3 is CASSLASQRGGYNEQFF. The CDR3, as DNA: TGTGCCAGCAGCTTAGCTTCCCAGCGGGGGGGATACAATGAGCAGTTCTTC.

This rearrangement joins TRBV5-4 to TRBJ1-2; the D is unclear. Trimming pared 0 bases from V and 5 bases from J, leaving 5 bases between. The CDR3 runs to 12 residues. The V gene's germline CDR1 is SGHNT and CDR2 YYREEE (reference sequence). The CDR3 loop reads CASSLDRYGYTF. The CDR3 DNA reads as TGTGCCAGCAGCTTGGATCGGTATGGCTACACCTTC.

The chain recombines TRBV7-8 with TRBJ1-1; D unclear. This CDR3 has 13 amino acids. The V and J ends lost 0 bases and 11 bases respectively, with 13 bases between them. Germline CDR1 reads SGHVS; CDR2 reads FQNEAQ. CDR3 residues: CASSLAGGRAAFF. The CDR3 bases are TGTGCCAGCAGCTTAGCGGGAGGGAGGGCGGCTTTCTTT.

The chain combines TRBV28 with TRBJ1-4, with 9 bases matching TRBD1. Looked up from germline, CDR1 is MDHEN and CDR2 is SYDVKM. The CDR3 is 16 amino acids. The J segment lost 5 bases and the V segment lost 0 bases, leaving 4 bases of the junction unmatched. Written as DNA, the CDR3 is TGTGCCAGCAGTTTATGGATGGGACAGGGAAATGAAAAACTGTTTTTT. This translates into CASSLWMGQGNEKLFF.

This sequence joins TRBV19 and TRBJ2-1; TRBD2 agrees at 7 bases. V lost 1 base to trimming and J lost 10 bases; unmatched junction nucleotides: 4. The CDR3 totals 13 residues. Germline V gene data show CDR1 as LNHDA and CDR2 as SQIVND (reference sequence). The CDR3 bases are TGTGCCAGTAGTATAGGGGGTAGCGGGGAGCAGTTCTTC. Translated: CASSIGGSGEQFF.

The chain joins TRBV19 to TRBJ2-1; 10 bases line up with TRBD2. Germline values: CDR1 LNHDA, CDR2 SQIVND (reference sequence). V gave up 5 bases and J gave up 2 bases; unmatched junction bases: 3. There are 15 residues in the CDR3. The DNA of the CDR3 is TGTGCCAGTAGTCCAACTAGCGGGACCTACAATGAGCAGTTCTTC. Translation: CASSPTSGTYNEQFF.

CDR3 bases: TGTGCCAGCAGCGCCGGAGAGTTAAATCAGCCCCAGCATTTT. It encodes CASSAGELNQPQHF. The chain employs TRBV9 and TRBJ1-5; D ambiguous. Trimming removed 3 bases from V and 4 bases from J, with 11 bases in between. The CDR3 is 14 residues long. Germline lookup yields CDR1 SGDLS and CDR2 YYNGEE. The whole variable domain, filled in from reference TRBV9 and TRBJ1-5, reads DSGVTQTPKHLITATGQRVTLRCSPRSGDLSVYWYQQSLDQGLQFLIQYYNGEERAKGNILERFSAQQFPDLHSELNLSSLELGDSALYFCASSAGELNQPQHFGDGTRLSIL.

CDR3 nucleotides: TGTGCCAGCAGTTTCTCTAGAAACACTGAAGCTTTCTTT. This gives the protein CASSFSRNTEAFF. The rearrangement links TRBV28 to TRBJ1-1, with D unresolved. Germline V gene data show CDR1 as MDHEN and CDR2 as SYDVKM. The CDR3 spans 13 residues. V lost 3 bases and J 2 bases, leaving 7 bases between the germline ends.

J is TRBJ1-4 and V is TRBV19; 8 bases are shared with TRBD1. The V segment lost 6 bases and the J segment 4 bases; nucleotides outside the gene matches: 4. Germline V gives CDR1 LNHDA, CDR2 SQIVND (reference sequence). The CDR3 sequence is 14 residues long. CDR3: CASRRDRSNEKLFF. The CDR3 DNA is TGTGCCAGTAGGCGGGACAGGAGTAATGAAAAACTGTTTTTT. Filled out from reference TRBV19 and TRBJ1-4, the complete variable domain reads DGGITQSPKYLFRKEGQNVTLSCEQNLNHDAMYWYRQDPGQGLRLIYYSQIVNDFQKGDIAEGYSVSREKKESFPLTVTSAQKNPTAFYLCASRRDRSNEKLFFGSGTQLSVL.

The chain couples TRBV28 to TRBJ1-5, with D tentatively TRBD1 (6 bases). V lost 7 bases and J lost 0, with 16 bases in between. CDR1 and CDR2 from the germline V gene are MDHEN and SYDVKM. The CDR3 spans 16 residues. In DNA, the CDR3 is TGTGCCAGCAACCCCACAGGGTTTTATAGCAATCAGCCCCAGCATTTT. It yields the protein CASNPTGFYSNQPQHF.

Comments on this clone: One end of the junction is discordant with germline, which a read error may explain. The CDR3, as DNA: TGCGCCAACAGCTTGGTCGTCGAAGAGACCCAGTACTTC. Translating gives CANSLVVEETQYF. The chain recombines TRBV5-1 with TRBJ2-5; D is unresolved. The CDR3 sequence is 13 residues long. From germline, CDR1 is SGHRS and CDR2 YFSETQ.

The CDR3 spells CASSPGTGNQPQHF. The CDR3 coding sequence is TGTGCCAGCAGTCCCGGGACAGGGAATCAGCCCCAGCATTTT. The chain carries TRBV27 and TRBJ1-5; 9 nucleotides match TRBD1. Germline V gene lookup returns CDR1 MNHEY and CDR2 SMNVEV (reference sequence). Unmatched junction bases numbered 3, after V lost 5 bases and J lost 4 bases. This CDR3 has 14 residues.

The chain carries TRBV6-1 and TRBJ1-5; no clear D. V was trimmed by 3 bases and J by 4 bases, leaving 7 bases between them. The CDR3 covers 13 residues. Germline CDR1 is MNHNS and CDR2 is SASEGT. Written as DNA, the CDR3 is TGTGCCAGCAGTGAGACTTTTAATCAGCCCCAGCATTTT. Translating it yields CASSETFNQPQHF.

The V gene is TRBV9, the J gene TRBJ2-1; 12 bases match TRBD2. Trimming at V came to 3 bases and at J to 8 bases, leaving 15 bases not matched to a gene. Per germline, CDR1 SGDLS and CDR2 YYNGEE. The CDR3 extends over 18 amino acids. The CDR3 DNA reads TGTGCCAGCAGCGGGGGACTAGCGGGTCCCCAGCGGGTGGATGAGCAGTTCTTC. Its protein product is CASSGGLAGPQRVDEQFF.

The chain carries TRBV6-5 and TRBJ2-2; D possibly corresponds to TRBD2 (6 bases). Trimming cost V 7 bases and J 8 bases, with 8 bases left between them. The germline V gene encodes CDR1 MNHEY and CDR2 SVGAGI. The CDR3 is 11 residues long. This CDR3 reads CASKTSGELFF. CDR3 in DNA: TGTGCCAGCAAGACTAGTGGGGAGCTGTTTTTT.

The chain joins TRBV2 to TRBJ2-5; D call uncertain. Germline assignment: CDR1 SNHLY and CDR2 FYNNEI. Trimming cost V 1 base and J 1 base, with 10 bases left between them. This CDR3 contains 15 residues. The CDR3 DNA is TGTGCCAGCAGTGAAGGAACTATTTCCCAAGAGACCCAGTACTTC. Translated, it gives CASSEGTISQETQYF.